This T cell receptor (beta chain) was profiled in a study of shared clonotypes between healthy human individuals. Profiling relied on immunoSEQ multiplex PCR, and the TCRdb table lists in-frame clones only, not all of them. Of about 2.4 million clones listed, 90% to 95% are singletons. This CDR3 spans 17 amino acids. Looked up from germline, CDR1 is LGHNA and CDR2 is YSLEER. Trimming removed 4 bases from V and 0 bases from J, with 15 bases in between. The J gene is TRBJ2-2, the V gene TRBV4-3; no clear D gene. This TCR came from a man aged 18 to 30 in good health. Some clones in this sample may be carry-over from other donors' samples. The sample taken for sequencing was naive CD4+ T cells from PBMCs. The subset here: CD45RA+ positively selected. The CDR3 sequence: CASSRAPDGTNTGELFF. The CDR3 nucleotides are TGCGCCAGCAGCCGAGCACCGGACGGTACGAACACCGGGGAGCTGTTTTTT.